Given below is one TCR beta chain in context. The libraries were made with immunoSEQ v3. Data came from immunoSEQ multiplex PCR; TCRdb stores just in-frame clones and leaves some out. The sample holds 60,000 or so clones, approximately 69% seen once. This sample stems from a study of TIL therapy for anti-PD-1-resistant metastatic lung cancer. Study details: Tumors were harvested before any PD-1/PD-L1 blockade. Tumors had a median PD-L1 proportion score of 4.5% to 7%. By whole-exome sequencing, median non-synonymous tumor mutation burden was around 1.5 mutations per megabase.

V trimming: 6 bases; J trimming: 2 bases; junction bases outside the gene matches: 6. Germline CDR1 reads SGHNT; CDR2 reads YYREEE (reference sequence). This CDR3 comprises 15 residues. Time point in this sample: pre-treatment sample, taken before nivolumab and TIL therapy. The TCR comes from a person between 25 and 79 years old with non-small cell lung cancer. The chain carries TRBV5-4 and TRBJ2-1, with 9 bases that match TRBD1. The source material was blood, sampled at baseline. CDR3 nucleotide sequence: TGTGCCAGCACCCAAGACAGGGGGGCCTACAATGAGCAGTTCTTC. Residues: CASTQDRGAYNEQFF.